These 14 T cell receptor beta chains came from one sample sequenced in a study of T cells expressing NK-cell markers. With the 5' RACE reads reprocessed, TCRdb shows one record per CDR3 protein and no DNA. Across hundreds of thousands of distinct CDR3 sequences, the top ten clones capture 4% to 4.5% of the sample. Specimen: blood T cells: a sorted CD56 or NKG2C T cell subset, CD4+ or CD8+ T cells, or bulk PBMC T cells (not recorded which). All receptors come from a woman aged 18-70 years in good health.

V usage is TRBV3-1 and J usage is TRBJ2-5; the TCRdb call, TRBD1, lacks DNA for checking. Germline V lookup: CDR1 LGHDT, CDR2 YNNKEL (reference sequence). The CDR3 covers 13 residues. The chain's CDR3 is CASRRQGGETQYF.

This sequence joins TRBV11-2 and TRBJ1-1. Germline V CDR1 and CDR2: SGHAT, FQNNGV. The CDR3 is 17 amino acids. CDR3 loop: CASSLVIQKGSNTEAFF.

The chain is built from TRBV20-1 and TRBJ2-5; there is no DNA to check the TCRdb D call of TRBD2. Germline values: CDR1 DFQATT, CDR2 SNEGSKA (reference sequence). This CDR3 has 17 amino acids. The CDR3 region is CSARDRRPRQGQETQYF.

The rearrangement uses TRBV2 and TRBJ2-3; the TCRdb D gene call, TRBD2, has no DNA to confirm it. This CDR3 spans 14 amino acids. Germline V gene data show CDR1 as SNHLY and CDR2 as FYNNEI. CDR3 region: CAMIAGTLLDTQYF.

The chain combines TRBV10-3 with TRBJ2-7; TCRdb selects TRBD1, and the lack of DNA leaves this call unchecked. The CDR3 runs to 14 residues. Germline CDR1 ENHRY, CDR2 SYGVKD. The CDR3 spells CAISESSGLGEQYF.

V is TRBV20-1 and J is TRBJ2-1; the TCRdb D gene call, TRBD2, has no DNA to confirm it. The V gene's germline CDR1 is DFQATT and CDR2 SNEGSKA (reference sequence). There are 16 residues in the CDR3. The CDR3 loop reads CSASTSGRAVGNEQFF.

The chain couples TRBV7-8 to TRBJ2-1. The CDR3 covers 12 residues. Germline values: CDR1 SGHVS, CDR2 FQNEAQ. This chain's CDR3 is CASSLEVAHQFF.

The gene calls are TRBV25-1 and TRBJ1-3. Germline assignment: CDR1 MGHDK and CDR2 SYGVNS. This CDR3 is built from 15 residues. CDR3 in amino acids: CASSEGGRGGNTIYF.

This CDR3 reads CASSSRALAFVKGYTF. V is TRBV27 and J is TRBJ1-2. The CDR3 is 16 amino acids. From germline, CDR1 is MNHEY and CDR2 SMNVEV (reference sequence).

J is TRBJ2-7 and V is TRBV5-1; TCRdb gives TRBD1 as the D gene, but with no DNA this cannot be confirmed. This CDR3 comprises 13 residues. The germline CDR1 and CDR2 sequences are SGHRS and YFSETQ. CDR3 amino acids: CASSLEGAYEQYF.

Here the CDR3 reads CAISPRTGGSETQYF. This sequence joins TRBV10-3 and TRBJ2-5; TCRdb gives TRBD1 as the D gene, but with no DNA this cannot be confirmed. Germline V gives CDR1 ENHRY, CDR2 SYGVKD. This CDR3 contains 15 residues.

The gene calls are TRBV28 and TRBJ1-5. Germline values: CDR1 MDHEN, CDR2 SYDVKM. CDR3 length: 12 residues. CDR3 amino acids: CASRQNNQPQHF.

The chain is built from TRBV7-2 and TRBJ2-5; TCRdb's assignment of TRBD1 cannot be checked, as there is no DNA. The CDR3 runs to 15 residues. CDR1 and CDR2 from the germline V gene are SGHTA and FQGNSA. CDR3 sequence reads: CASSDGLPGVGTQYF.

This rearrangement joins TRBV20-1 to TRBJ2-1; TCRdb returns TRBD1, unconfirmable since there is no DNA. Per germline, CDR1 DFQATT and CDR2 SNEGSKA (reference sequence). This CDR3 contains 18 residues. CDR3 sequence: CSARDRGQLAGTYNEQFF.